This T cell receptor (beta chain) was identified in a study of Ad26.COV2.S vaccination and SARS-CoV-2 variants. About the study: Among those in the COV1001 Ad26.COV2.S trial arm was the donor.

The treatment: 15 to 20 received Ad26.COV2.S at low or high dose, single or two shots; five or six received placebo; per-sample allocation not given. Day 63 after the first vaccine or placebo injection was the time point for sampling. An adult of 18-55 years in Boston served as donor. Clones were sequenced by immunoSEQ multiplex PCR, and TCRdb holds only the in-frame ones, with some missing. The sample lists 300,000 to 400,000 clones; about 89% were seen once. The V segment lost 7 bases and the J segment 5 bases; nucleotides outside the gene matches: 19. The germline CDR1 and CDR2 sequences are SNHLY and FYNNEI. The CDR3 spans 17 residues.

The chain joins TRBV2 to TRBJ1-1, with 7 bases lining up with TRBD1. The source is a person aged 18-60 years who received the Ad26.COV2.S COVID-19 vaccine or a placebo. The input for sequencing was peripheral blood, taken in a trial of Ad26.COV2.S vaccine versus placebo. CDR3 coding DNA: TGTGCCAGCATTCATGGAAGGGGGCTATCGGGTCGGACTGAAGCTTTCTTT. Protein sequence: CASIHGRGLSGRTEAFF.